One and the same sample provided the 21 T cell receptor beta chains below, sequenced in a study of shared clonotypes between healthy human individuals (dated by TCRdb to about 2020). Receptor libraries were prepared by the immunoSEQ multiplex PCR assay. The source is immuneACCESS, and TCRdb retained only in-frame sequences with V and J called. Part of the clones is not carried over; for the studies checked, unresolved V genes explain less than half of this, and the remainder is unexplained. The sample table holds roughly 500,000 clones, of which roughly 77% were seen once. The top ten constitute over 10% of the sample. Sample: PBMCs. The receptors were gathered from a woman in her 40s in good health. Some clones in this sample may be carry-over from other donors' samples.

The chain combines TRBV2 with TRBJ2-4; D may be TRBD1 (8 bases). Germline CDR1 SNHLY, CDR2 FYNNEI. Trimming took 6 bases from V and 8 from J, leaving 20 bases between them. The CDR3 is 15 amino acids. The CDR3 nucleotides read TGTGCCAGCAGCCTCCGGACAGGGAGGGTCGACATTCAGTACTTC. Amino acid sequence: CASSLRTGRVDIQYF.

The V gene is TRBV6-6, the J gene TRBJ1-5; D is uncertain. Per germline, CDR1 MNHNY and CDR2 SVGAGI (reference sequence). The ends were cut back, 5 bases at V and 4 bases at J, with 12 bases in the middle. The CDR3 covers 14 residues. CDR3 amino acids: CASSPTAPNQPQHF. The CDR3 nucleotides read TGTGCCAGCAGTCCCACGGCTCCTAATCAGCCCCAGCATTTT.

The chain links TRBV7-9 to TRBJ2-5; D is unclear. Trimming removed 5 bases from V and 4 bases from J, with 14 bases in between. This CDR3 is built from 14 residues. CDR1 is SEHNR and CDR2 is FQNEAQ in the germline V gene (reference sequence). This chain's CDR3 is CASSSYVPPETQYF. CDR3 DNA: TGTGCCAGCAGCAGCTACGTCCCCCCAGAGACCCAGTACTTC.

The chain joins TRBV18 to TRBJ2-5; 12 nucleotides align to TRBD2. This CDR3 has 15 amino acids. Losses at the gene ends were 3 bases for V and 5 bases for J; bases not matched to a gene: 4. CDR1 KGHSH and CDR2 LQKENI come from the germline V gene. CDR3 nucleotide sequence: TGTGCCAGCTCACCGATACTAGCGGGAGGCGAGACCCAGTACTTC. Encoded protein: CASSPILAGGETQYF.

CDR3 sequence reads: CASSYIRQGDRYGYTF. The DNA for the CDR3 is TGTGCCAGCAGTTACATCAGACAGGGGGACCGGTATGGCTACACCTTC. The chain uses TRBV6-5 and TRBJ1-2; TRBD1 agrees at 9 bases. With 2 bases clipped from V and 5 bases from J, the junction kept 9 bases outside the gene matches. CDR1 is MNHEY, CDR2 SVGAGI, per germline. This CDR3 contains 16 residues.

The genes are TRBV27 and TRBJ2-1; D not certain. Trimming took 0 bases from V and 0 from J, leaving 6 bases between them. From germline, CDR1 is MNHEY and CDR2 SMNVEV (reference sequence). The length of the CDR3 is 15 residues. This chain's CDR3 is CASSLSSVSYNEQFF. DNA of the CDR3: TGTGCCAGCAGTTTATCGAGCGTCTCCTACAATGAGCAGTTCTTC.

V usage is TRBV11-3 and J usage is TRBJ2-1; a possible D gene is TRBD2 (7 bases). The CDR3 is made up of 16 amino acids. Germline V gene data show CDR1 as SGHNT and CDR2 as YENEEA. Trimming removed 8 bases from V and 5 bases from J, with 22 bases in between. CDR3 nucleotides: TGTGCCAGCCGAAGGGGGGGGCAGGGGAAGGACAATGAGCAGTTCTTC. This sequence encodes CASRRGGQGKDNEQFF.

This chain connects TRBV10-3 to TRBJ1-2, with 7 positions matching TRBD1. CDR1 is ENHRY, CDR2 SYGVKD, per germline. The CDR3 spans 15 residues. J gave up 8 bases and V 2 bases, and 11 bases lay outside the gene matches. This CDR3 is CAISEPSGQRLGYTF. CDR3 DNA: TGTGCCATCAGTGAGCCCTCGGGACAGAGGCTAGGCTACACCTTC.

The chain links TRBV18 to TRBJ2-7; 9 bases map to TRBD1. This CDR3 spans 16 amino acids. CDR1 and CDR2 from the germline V gene are KGHSH and LQKENI. Losses at the gene ends were 6 bases for V and 4 bases for J; bases not matched to a gene: 13. CDR3 sequence reads: CASSERDRVVGYEQYF. The CDR3 DNA reads as TGTGCCAGCTCGGAAAGGGACAGGGTCGTGGGATACGAGCAGTACTTC.

The chain joins TRBV2 to TRBJ2-3; 11 bases line up with TRBD2. V trimming: 7 bases; J trimming: 2 bases; junction bases outside the gene matches: 5. CDR1 is SNHLY, CDR2 FYNNEI, per germline. The CDR3 spans 15 residues. CDR3 in amino acids: CASIGLAGPTDTQYF. The CDR3 DNA is TGTGCCAGCATCGGACTAGCGGGTCCCACAGATACGCAGTATTTT.

V is TRBV30 and J is TRBJ1-4; TRBD1 aligns across 7 bases. The CDR3 is 13 amino acids. V lost 3 bases, J lost 10 bases, and 8 bases stayed unmatched. In germline, CDR1 is GTSNPN, CDR2 SVGIG (reference sequence). The CDR3 loop is CAWRGGGAGKLFF. DNA of the CDR3: TGTGCCTGGAGGGGAGGGGGCGCAGGAAAACTGTTTTTT.

The CDR3 DNA reads TGCGCCAGCAGCTTGGATAACAGGGCCCTGGTTGGGACCCAGTACTTC. Protein sequence: CASSLDNRALVGTQYF. The chain uses TRBV5-1 and TRBJ2-5; D may be TRBD1 (6 bases). V lost 0 bases, J lost 7 bases, and 19 bases lay in between. The CDR3 is 16 residues long. Germline assignment: CDR1 SGHRS and CDR2 YFSETQ.

CDR3 DNA: TGTGCCAGCAGTTTCTCCCTTTCGGGAGTAGCCGAGCAGTACTTC. Amino acids: CASSFSLSGVAEQYF. The chain joins TRBV28 to TRBJ2-7; D is perhaps TRBD2 (6 bases). Per germline, CDR1 MDHEN and CDR2 SYDVKM. The CDR3 loop spans 15 amino acids. V shed 3 bases and J shed 6 bases, with 18 bases lying between them.

This chain joins TRBV14 and TRBJ2-1; D may be TRBD1 (6 bases). Trimming left V 1 base short and J 6 bases short, with 25 bases between. CDR1 is SGHDN and CDR2 is FVKESK in the germline V gene. This CDR3 is built from 19 residues. The CDR3 bases are TGTGCCAGCAGCCAAGTGAGAGCAGGGGTCCCTACCCCATCCAATGAGCAGTTCTTC. Its translation is CASSQVRAGVPTPSNEQFF.

The rearrangement links TRBV4-1 to TRBJ2-5; D remains unclear. Per germline, CDR1 MGHRA and CDR2 YSYEKL. The CDR3 has 12 amino acids. The germline V and J ends were trimmed by 2 bases and 5 bases, with 6 bases remaining between them. The CDR3 is CASSQTGETQYF. CDR3 bases: TGCGCCAGCAGCCAAACTGGGGAGACCCAGTACTTC.

This chain uses TRBV10-3 with TRBJ2-3; perhaps TRBD2 as D (5 bases). The CDR3 length is 14 residues. V lost 8 bases and J 1 base, leaving 13 bases between the germline ends. Germline V gene lookup returns CDR1 ENHRY and CDR2 SYGVKD. The CDR3: CAIGGNLGTDTQYF. The CDR3 DNA sequence: TGTGCCATCGGAGGTAATCTAGGCACAGATACGCAGTATTTT.

The genes are TRBV2 and TRBJ2-2; D is uncertain. The germline gives CDR1 SNHLY, CDR2 FYNNEI. The V end was cut by 7 bases, the J end by 0 bases, with 12 bases between. The CDR3 spans 15 residues. The CDR3 loop reads CASKRSVSNTGELFF. The CDR3 region has the DNA TGTGCCAGCAAGAGGAGCGTATCGAACACCGGGGAGCTGTTTTTT.

CDR3 in amino acids: CASSQGLAGDWQFF. CDR3 in DNA: TGTGCCAGCAGCCAAGGGCTAGCGGGAGACTGGCAGTTCTTC. The gene calls are TRBV11-2 and TRBJ2-1, with 10 bases that match TRBD2. This CDR3 spans 14 amino acids. Germline lookup yields CDR1 SGHAT and CDR2 FQNNGV. V was clipped by 5 bases and J by 12 bases; unmatched bases: 10.

The chain joins TRBV2 to TRBJ1-4, with 9 bases aligning to TRBD1. The CDR3 loop spans 15 amino acids. Trimming at V came to 4 bases and at J to 8 bases, leaving 8 bases not matched to a gene. From germline, CDR1 is SNHLY and CDR2 FYNNEI. The CDR3 is CASSVGDRDGEKLFF. The DNA of the CDR3 is TGTGCCAGCAGTGTGGGGGACAGGGACGGGGAAAAACTGTTTTTT. The variable domain in full, with the rest retrieved from reference TRBV2 and TRBJ1-4, is EPEVTQTPSHQVTQMGQEVILRCVPISNHLYFYWYRQILGQKVEFLVSFYNNEISEKSEIFDDQFSVERPDGSNFTLKIRSTKLEDSAMYFCASSVGDRDGEKLFFGSGTQLSVL.

Remarks on this clone: One end of the junction fails to match germline, which may point to a read error. The chain recombines TRBV2 with TRBJ1-5; 7 bases fit TRBD1. CDR1 is SNHLY, CDR2 FYNNEI, per germline. CDR3 size: 13 residues. DNA of the CDR3: TGTGCCAGCCGTGAGGGGGCCGGGCAGCCCCAGCATTTT. Its protein is CASREGAGQPQHF. The complete variable domain, with remaining parts taken from reference TRBV2 and TRBJ1-5, reads EPEVTQTPSHQVTQMGQEVILRCVPISNHLYFYWYRQILGQKVEFLVSFYNNEISEKSEIFDDQFSVERPDGSNFTLKIRSTKLEDSAMYFCASREGAGQPQHFGDGTRLSIL.

This chain links TRBV7-2 with TRBJ2-7; 9 bases align to TRBD1. The V segment lost 1 base and the J segment 3 bases; nucleotides outside the gene matches: 4. CDR1 is SGHTA, CDR2 FQGNSA, per germline. This CDR3 has 15 amino acids. The CDR3 here is CASSLVDRGDYEQYF. The CDR3 DNA is TGTGCCAGCAGCTTAGTAGACAGGGGGGACTACGAGCAGTACTTC.